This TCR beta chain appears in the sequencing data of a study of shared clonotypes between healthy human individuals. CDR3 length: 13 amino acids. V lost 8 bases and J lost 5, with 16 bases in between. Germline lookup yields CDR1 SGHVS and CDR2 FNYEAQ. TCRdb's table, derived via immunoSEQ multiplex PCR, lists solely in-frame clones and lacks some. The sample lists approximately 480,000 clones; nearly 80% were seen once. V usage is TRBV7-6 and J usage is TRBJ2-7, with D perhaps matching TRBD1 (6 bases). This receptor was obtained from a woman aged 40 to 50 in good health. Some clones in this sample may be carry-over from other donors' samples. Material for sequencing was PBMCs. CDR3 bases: TGTGCCAGCGCTAGTTTTGGGGGCCACGAGCAGTACTTC. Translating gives CASASFGGHEQYF.